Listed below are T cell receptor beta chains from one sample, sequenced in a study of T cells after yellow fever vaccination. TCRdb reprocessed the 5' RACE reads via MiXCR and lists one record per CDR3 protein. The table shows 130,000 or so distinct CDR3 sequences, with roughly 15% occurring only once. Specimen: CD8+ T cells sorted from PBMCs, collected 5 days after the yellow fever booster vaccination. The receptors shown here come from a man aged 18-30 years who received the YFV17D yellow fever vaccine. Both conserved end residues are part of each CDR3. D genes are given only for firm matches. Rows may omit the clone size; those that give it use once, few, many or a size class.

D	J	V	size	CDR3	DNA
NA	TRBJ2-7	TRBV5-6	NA	CASRRSYEEQYF	TGTGCCAGCAGGAGGTCCTACGAGGAGCAGTACTTC
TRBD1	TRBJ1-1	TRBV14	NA	CASSQATFPMTGGMNTEAFF	TGTGCCAGCAGCCAAGCGACTTTTCCAATGACAGGGGGCATGAACACTGAAGCTTTCTTT
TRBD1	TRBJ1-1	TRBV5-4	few	CASIRTGEAFF	TGTGCCAGCATCCGGACAGGGGAGGCTTTCTTT
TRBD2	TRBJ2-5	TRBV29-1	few	CSAVLAGGQETQYF	TGCAGCGCCGTACTAGCGGGGGGTCAGGAGACCCAGTACTTC
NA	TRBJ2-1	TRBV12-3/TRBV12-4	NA	CASSFGGEQFF	TGTGCCAGCAGTTTTGGAGGTGAGCAGTTCTTC
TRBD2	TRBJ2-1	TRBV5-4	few	CASSSLGTTNEQFF	TGTGCCAGCAGCTCCCTCGGGACTACCAATGAGCAGTTCTTC
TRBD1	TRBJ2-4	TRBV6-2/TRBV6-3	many	CASTDRRTDRARKNIQYF	TGTGCCAGCACCGATCGAAGGACGGACAGGGCCAGGAAAAACATTCAGTACTTC
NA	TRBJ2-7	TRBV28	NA	CASSPRRRRGEQYF	TGTGCCAGCAGTCCCCGCCGAAGAAGGGGCGAGCAGTACTTC
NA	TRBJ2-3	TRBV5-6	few	CASSLSTTDTDTQYF	TGTGCCAGCAGCTTGTCGACGACGGACACAGATACGCAGTATTTT
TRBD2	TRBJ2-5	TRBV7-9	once	CASSSRAGGYQETQYF	TGTGCCAGCAGCTCTCGAGCGGGGGGGTACCAAGAGACCCAGTACTTC
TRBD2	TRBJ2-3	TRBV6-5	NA	CASSYHPGGVTDTQYF	TGTGCCAGCAGTTACCACCCGGGGGGAGTCACAGATACGCAGTATTTT
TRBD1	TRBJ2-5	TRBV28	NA	CASSLIPDRSSQYF	TGTGCCAGCAGTTTGATCCCGGACAGGTCGTCCCAGTACTTC
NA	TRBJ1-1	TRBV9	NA	CASSVDQGTEAFF	TGTGCCAGCAGCGTGGACCAGGGAACTGAAGCTTTCTTT
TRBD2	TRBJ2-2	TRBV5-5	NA	CASSGSGGAWTGELFF	TGTGCCAGCAGCGGTAGCGGGGGGGCCTGGACCGGGGAGCTGTTTTTT
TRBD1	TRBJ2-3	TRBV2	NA	CASSIPGQGVGTDTKYF	TGTGCCAGCAGTATTCCGGGACAGGGAGTCGGCACAGATACGAAGTATTTT
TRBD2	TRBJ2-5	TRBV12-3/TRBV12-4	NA	CASSGLAGGPSAETQYF	TGTGCCAGCAGTGGACTAGCGGGGGGCCCGTCTGCGGAGACCCAGTACTTC
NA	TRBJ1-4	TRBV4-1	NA	CASSQRPGATTNEKLFF	TGCGCCAGCAGCCAAAGGCCCGGAGCGACCACTAATGAAAAACTGTTTTTT
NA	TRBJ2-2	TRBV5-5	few	CASRSDTNTGELFF	TGTGCCAGCAGGTCGGATACGAACACCGGGGAGCTGTTTTTT
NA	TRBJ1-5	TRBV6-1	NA	CASRLQGWLDSNQPQHF	TGTGCCAGCAGGTTACAGGGTTGGCTTGATAGCAATCAGCCCCAGCATTTT
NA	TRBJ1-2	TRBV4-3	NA	CASSQDQSSLGYGYTF	TGCGCCAGCAGCCAAGATCAGTCGTCACTTGGGTATGGCTACACCTTC
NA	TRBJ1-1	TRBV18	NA	CASSPAGIMNTEAFF	TGTGCCAGCTCACCAGCAGGAATAATGAACACTGAAGCTTTCTTT
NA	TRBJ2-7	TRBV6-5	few	CASSPRGDNGTYEQYF	TGTGCCAGCAGTCCCCGTGGGGACAACGGGACCTACGAGCAGTACTTC
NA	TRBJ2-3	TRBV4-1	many	CASSQDLGADTQYF	TGCGCCAGCAGCCAAGATCTGGGGGCAGATACGCAGTATTTT
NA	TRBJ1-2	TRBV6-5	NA	CASSYRAGGDYGYTF	TGTGCCAGCAGTTACAGGGCAGGTGGGGACTATGGCTACACCTTC
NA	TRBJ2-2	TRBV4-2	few	CASSQELAAGELFFF	NA
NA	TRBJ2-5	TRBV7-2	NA	CASSGLDLETQYF	TGTGCCAGCAGCGGGTTAGACCTGGAGACCCAGTACTTC
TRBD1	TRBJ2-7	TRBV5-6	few	CASSLGTGRDEQYF	TGTGCCAGCAGCTTAGGGACAGGGAGAGACGAGCAGTACTTC
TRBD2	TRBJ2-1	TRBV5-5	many	CASSLDGGGAREQFF	TGTGCCAGCAGCTTGGACGGCGGGGGGGCGCGTGAGCAGTTCTTC
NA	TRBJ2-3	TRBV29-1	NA	CSVVPGGFTQYF	TGCAGCGTTGTCCCTGGAGGATTCACGCAGTATTTT
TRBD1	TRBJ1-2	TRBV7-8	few	CASSQLGQSNGYTF	TGTGCCAGCAGCCAACTGGGACAGTCAAATGGCTACACCTTC
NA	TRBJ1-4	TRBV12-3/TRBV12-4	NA	CASSLKGRTNEKLFF	TGTGCCAGCAGTTTGAAGGGGAGAACTAATGAAAAACTGTTTTTT
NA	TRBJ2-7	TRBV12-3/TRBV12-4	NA	CASSFGTYYEQYF	TGTGCCAGCAGTTTCGGGACCTACTACGAGCAGTACTTC
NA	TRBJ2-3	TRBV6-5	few	CASSYSIRPSSTDTQYF	TGTGCCAGCAGTTACTCGATTAGGCCCTCTAGCACAGATACGCAGTATTTT